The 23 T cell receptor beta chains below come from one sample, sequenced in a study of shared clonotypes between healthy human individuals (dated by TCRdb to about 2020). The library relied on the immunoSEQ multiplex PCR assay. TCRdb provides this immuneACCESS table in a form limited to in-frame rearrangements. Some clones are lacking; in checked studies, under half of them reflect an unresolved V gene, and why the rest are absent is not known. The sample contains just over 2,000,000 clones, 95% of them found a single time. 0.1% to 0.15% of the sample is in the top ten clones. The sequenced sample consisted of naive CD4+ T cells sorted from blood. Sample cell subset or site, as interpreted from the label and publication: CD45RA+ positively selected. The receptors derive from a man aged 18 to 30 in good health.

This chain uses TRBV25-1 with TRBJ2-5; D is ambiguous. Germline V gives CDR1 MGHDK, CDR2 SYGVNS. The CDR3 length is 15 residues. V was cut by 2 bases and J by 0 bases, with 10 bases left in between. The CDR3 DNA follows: TGTGCCAGCAGTGAAATCGACACGTACCAAGAGACCCAGTACTTC. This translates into CASSEIDTYQETQYF.

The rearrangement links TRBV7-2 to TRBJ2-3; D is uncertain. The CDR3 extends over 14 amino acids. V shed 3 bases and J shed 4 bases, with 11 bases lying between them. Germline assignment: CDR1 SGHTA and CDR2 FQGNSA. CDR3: CASSLANTPDTQYF. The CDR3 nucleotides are TGTGCCAGCAGCTTGGCCAACACGCCAGATACGCAGTATTTT.

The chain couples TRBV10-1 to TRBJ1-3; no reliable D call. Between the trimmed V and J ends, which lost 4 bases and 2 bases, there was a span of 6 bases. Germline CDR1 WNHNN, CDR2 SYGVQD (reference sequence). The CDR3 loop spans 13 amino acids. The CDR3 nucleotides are TGCGCCAGCAGTGGCGCAGCTGGAAACACCATATATTTT. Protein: CASSGAAGNTIYF.

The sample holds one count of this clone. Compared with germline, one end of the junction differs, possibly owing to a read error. This CDR3 is CASGLRLPGQQETQYF. The CDR3 DNA is TGTGCCAGCGGCTTGAGACTACCGGGACAGCAAGAGACCCAGTACTTC. This chain uses TRBV5-4 with TRBJ2-5, with 7 nucleotides matching TRBD1. This CDR3 contains 16 residues. Germline CDR1 is SGHNT and CDR2 is YYREEE (reference sequence).

CDR3 nucleotide sequence: TGTGCCAGCAGCGTATCCCCCGGGACAGGGGGCTATAATTCACCCCTCCACTTT. Its translation is CASSVSPGTGGYNSPLHF. The chain carries TRBV9 and TRBJ1-6, with TRBD1 identical over 11 bases. The germline V gene has CDR1 SGDLS and CDR2 YYNGEE. The CDR3 is 18 amino acids. V lost 1 base to trimming and J lost 3 bases; unmatched junction nucleotides: 6.

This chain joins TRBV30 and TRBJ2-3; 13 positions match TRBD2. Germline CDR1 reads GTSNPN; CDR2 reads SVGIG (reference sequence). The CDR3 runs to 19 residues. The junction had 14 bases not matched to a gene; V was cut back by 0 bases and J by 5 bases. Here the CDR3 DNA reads TGTGCCTGGAGTGTATTTCGGACTAGCGGGGGAATCCGTCGAGATACGCAGTATTTT. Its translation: CAWSVFRTSGGIRRDTQYF.

The CDR3 DNA follows: TGTGCCAGCAGCTTAAATGTCGACTACCGCACAGATACGCAGTATTTT. Translated, it gives CASSLNVDYRTDTQYF. The rearrangement uses TRBV7-9 and TRBJ2-3; a possible D gene is TRBD2 (5 bases). The germline gives CDR1 SEHNR, CDR2 FQNEAQ (reference sequence). V was shortened by 2 bases and J by 1 base, with 13 bases between the two germline ends. This CDR3 contains 16 residues.

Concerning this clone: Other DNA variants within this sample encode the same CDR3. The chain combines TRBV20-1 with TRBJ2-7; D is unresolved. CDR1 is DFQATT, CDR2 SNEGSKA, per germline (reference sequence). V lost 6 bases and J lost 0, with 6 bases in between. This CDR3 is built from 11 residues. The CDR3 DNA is TGCAGTGCCCTCGACTCCTACGAGCAGTACTTC. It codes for CSALDSYEQYF.

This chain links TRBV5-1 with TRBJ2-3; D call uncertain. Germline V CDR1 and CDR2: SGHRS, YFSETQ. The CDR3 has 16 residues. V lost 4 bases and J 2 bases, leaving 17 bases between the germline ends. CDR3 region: CASSQLGSLYTDTQYF. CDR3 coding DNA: TGCGCCAGCAGCCAGCTAGGGTCATTGTACACAGATACGCAGTATTTT.

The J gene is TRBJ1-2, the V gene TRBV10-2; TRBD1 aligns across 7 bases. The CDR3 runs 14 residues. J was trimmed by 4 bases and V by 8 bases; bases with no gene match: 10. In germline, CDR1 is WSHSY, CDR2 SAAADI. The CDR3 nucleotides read TGCGCCAGCCGGGAGGGGGCAGGATTCTATGGCTACACCTTC. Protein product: CASREGAGFYGYTF.

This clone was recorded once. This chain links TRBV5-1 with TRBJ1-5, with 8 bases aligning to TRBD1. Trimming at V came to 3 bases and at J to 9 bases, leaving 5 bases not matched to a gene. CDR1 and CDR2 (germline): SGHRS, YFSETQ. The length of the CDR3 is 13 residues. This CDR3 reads CASSSGQGRPQHF. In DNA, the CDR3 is TGCGCCAGCAGCTCCGGACAGGGTAGGCCCCAGCATTTT.

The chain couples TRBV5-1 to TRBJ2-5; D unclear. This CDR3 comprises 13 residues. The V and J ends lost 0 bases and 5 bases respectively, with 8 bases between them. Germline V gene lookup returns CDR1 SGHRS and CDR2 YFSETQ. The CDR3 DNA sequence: TGCGCCAGCAGCTTGGCCTTCATCGAGACCCAGTACTTC. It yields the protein CASSLAFIETQYF.

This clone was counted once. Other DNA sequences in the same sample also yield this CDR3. As DNA, the CDR3 is TGTGCCTGGAGCGGAGAGACCCAGTACTTC. It codes for CAWSGETQYF. The chain links TRBV30 to TRBJ2-5, with D unresolved. There are 10 residues in the CDR3. Germline CDR1 GTSNPN, CDR2 SVGIG (reference sequence). The ends were cut back, 3 bases at V and 4 bases at J, with 3 bases in the middle.

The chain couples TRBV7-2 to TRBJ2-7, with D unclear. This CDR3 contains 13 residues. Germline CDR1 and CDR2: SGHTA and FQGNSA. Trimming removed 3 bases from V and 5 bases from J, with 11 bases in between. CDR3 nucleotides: TGTGCCAGCAGCTTTCCGCCGAGGCACGAGCAGTACTTC. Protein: CASSFPPRHEQYF.

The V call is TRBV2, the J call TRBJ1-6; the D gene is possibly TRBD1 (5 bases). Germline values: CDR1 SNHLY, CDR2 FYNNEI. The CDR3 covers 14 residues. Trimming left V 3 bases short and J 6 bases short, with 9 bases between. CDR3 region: CASSEGGINSPLHF. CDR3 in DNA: TGTGCCAGCAGTGAGGGGGGGATTAATTCACCCCTCCACTTT. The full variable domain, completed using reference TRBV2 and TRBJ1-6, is EPEVTQTPSHQVTQMGQEVILRCVPISNHLYFYWYRQILGQKVEFLVSFYNNEISEKSEIFDDQFSVERPDGSNFTLKIRSTKLEDSAMYFCASSEGGINSPLHFGNGTRLTVT.

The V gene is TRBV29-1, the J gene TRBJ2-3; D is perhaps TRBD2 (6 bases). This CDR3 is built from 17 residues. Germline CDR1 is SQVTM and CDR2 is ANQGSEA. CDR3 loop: CTFAGISGNLHTDTQYF. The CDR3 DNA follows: TGCACCTTTGCGGGAATCTCCGGGAACTTACACACAGATACGCAGTATTTT.

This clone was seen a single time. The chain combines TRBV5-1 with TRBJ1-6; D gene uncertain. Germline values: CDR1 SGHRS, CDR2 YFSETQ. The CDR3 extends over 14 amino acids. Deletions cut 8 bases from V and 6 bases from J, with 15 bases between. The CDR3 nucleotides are TGCGCCAGTAGAATAAGTGACCTTAATTCACCCCTCCACTTT. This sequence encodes CASRISDLNSPLHF.

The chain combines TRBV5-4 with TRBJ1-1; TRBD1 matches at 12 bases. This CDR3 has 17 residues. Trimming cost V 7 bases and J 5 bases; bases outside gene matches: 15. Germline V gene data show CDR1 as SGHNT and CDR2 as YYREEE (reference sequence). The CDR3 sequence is CASWRGTGGEGRTEAFF. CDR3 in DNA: TGTGCCAGCTGGAGGGGGACAGGGGGCGAAGGGAGGACTGAAGCTTTCTTT.

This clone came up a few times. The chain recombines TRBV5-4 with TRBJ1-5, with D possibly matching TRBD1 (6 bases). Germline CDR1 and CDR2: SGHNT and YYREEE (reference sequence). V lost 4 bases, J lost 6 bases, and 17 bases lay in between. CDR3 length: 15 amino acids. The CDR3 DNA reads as TGTGCCAGCAGCAACAACCCGGGGGCGGGTCAGCCCCAGCATTTT. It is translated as CASSNNPGAGQPQHF.

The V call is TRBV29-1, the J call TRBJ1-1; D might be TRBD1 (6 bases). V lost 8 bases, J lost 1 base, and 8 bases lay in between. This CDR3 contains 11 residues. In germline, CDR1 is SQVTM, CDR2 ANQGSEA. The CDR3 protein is CSSTGNTEAFF. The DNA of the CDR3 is TGCAGCTCGACAGGGAACACTGAAGCTTTCTTT.

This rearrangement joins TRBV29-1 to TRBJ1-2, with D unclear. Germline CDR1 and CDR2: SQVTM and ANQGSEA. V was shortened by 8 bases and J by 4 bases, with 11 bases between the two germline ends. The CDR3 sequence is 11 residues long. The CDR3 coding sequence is TGCAGCTCCCGTGAATCCTATGGCTACACCTTC. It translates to CSSRESYGYTF.

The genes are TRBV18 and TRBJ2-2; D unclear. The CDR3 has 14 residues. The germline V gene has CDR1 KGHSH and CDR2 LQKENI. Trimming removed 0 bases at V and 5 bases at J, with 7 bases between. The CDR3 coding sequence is TGTGCCAGCTCACCACCGAGTTCTACCGGGGAGCTGTTTTTT. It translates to CASSPPSSTGELFF.

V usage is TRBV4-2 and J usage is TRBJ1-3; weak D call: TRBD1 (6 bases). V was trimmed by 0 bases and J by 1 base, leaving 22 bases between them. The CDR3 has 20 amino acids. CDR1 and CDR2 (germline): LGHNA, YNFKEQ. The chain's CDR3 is CASSQDLYRVLSSSGNTIYF. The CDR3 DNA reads TGTGCCAGCAGCCAAGATCTGTACAGGGTCCTGTCGAGTTCTGGAAACACCATATATTTT.